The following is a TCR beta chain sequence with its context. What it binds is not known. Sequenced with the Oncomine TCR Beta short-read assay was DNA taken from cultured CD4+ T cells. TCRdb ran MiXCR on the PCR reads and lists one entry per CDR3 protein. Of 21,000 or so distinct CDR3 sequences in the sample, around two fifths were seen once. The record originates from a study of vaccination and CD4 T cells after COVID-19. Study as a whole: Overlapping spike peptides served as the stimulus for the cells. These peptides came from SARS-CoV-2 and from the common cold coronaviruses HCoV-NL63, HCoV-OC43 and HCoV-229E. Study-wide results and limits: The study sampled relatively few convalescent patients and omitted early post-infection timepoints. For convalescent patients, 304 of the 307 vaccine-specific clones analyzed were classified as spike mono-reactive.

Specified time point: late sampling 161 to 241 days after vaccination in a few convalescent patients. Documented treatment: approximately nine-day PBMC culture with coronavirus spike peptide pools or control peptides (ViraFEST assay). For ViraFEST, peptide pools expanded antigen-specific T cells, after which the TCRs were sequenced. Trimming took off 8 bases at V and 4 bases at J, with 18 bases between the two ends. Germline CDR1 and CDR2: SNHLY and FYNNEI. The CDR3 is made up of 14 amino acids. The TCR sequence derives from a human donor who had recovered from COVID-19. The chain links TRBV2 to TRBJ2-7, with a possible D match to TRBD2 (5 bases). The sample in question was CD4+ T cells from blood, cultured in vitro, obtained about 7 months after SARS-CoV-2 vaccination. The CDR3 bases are TGTGCCAGCCTGCTTGCTGTCGGGGTATACGAGCAGTACTTC. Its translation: CASLLAVGVYEQYF. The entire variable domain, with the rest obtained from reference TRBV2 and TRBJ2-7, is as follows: EPEVTQTPSHQVTQMGQEVILRCVPISNHLYFYWYRQILGQKVEFLVSFYNNEISEKSEIFDDQFSVERPDGSNFTLKIRSTKLEDSAMYFCASLLAVGVYEQYFGPGTRLTVT.